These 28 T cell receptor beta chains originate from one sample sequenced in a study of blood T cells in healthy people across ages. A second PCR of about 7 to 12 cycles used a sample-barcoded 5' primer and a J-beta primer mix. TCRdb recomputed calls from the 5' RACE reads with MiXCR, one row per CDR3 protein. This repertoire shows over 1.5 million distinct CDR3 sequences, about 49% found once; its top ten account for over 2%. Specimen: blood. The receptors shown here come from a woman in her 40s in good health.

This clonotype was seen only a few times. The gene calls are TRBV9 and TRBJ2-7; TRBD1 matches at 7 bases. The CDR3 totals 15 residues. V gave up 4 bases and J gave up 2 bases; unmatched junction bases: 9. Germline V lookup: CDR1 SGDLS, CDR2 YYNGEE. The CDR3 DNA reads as TGTGCCAGCAGCCCTGCGTGGGACAGCACCTACGAGCAGTACTTC. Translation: CASSPAWDSTYEQYF.

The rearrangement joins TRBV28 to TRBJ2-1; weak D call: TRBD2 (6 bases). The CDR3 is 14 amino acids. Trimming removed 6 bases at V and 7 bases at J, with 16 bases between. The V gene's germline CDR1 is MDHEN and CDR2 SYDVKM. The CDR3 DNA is TGTGCCAGCAGAACCCACAAACGGGGGAATGAGCAGTTCTTC. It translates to CASRTHKRGNEQFF.

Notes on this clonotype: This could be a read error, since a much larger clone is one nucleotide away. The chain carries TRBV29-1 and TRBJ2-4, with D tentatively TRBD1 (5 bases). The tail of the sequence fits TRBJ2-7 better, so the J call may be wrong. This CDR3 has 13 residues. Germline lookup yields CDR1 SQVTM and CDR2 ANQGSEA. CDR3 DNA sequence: TGCAGCGGGGCAAGAACAGGAGCCTACGAGCAGTACTTC. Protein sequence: CSGARTGAYEQYF.

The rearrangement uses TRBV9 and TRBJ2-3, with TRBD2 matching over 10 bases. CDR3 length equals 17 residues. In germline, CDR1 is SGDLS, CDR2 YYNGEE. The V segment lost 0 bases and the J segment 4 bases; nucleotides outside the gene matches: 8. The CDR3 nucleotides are TGTGCCAGCAGCGTAGCTCGGAGCGGGGGGGGATCAGATACGCAGTATTTT. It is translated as CASSVARSGGGSDTQYF.

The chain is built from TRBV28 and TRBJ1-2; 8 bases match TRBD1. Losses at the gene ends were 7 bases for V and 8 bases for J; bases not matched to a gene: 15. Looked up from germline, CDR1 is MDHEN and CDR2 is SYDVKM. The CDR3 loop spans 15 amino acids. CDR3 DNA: TGTGCCAGCACAAATTCCCCGGGACAGGTCGCGGGCTACACCTTC. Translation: CASTNSPGQVAGYTF.

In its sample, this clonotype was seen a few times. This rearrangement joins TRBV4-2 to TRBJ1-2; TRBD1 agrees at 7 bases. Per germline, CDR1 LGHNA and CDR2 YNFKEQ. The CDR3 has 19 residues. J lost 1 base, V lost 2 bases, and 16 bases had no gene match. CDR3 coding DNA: TGTGCCAGCAGCCAAACCACCCTAGCCCCCGGGACAGATAACTATGGCTACACCTTC. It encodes CASSQTTLAPGTDNYGYTF.

The CDR3 DNA is TGTGCCAGCTCACCACAGGGACTCTACAATGAGCAGTTCTTC. The encoded protein is CASSPQGLYNEQFF. This chain links TRBV18 with TRBJ2-1, with a tentative D call TRBD2 (6 bases). Germline loops: CDR1 KGHSH, CDR2 LQKENI. The CDR3 consists of 14 residues. V was pared by 1 base and J by 3 bases, with 7 bases between.

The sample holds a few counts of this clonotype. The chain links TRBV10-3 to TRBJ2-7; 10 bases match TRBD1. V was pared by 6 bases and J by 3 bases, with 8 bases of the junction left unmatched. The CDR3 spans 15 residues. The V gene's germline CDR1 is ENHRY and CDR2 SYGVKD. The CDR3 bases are TGTGCCATCAGGGCGGACAGGGGGAAAAGCTACGAGCAGTACTTC. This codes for CAIRADRGKSYEQYF.

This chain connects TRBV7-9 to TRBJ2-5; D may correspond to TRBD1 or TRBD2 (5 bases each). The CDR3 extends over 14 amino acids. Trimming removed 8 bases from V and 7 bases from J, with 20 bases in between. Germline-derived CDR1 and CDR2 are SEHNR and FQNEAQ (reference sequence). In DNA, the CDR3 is TGTGCCAGCCGCTCGATAGGGGACCGGGGGACCCAGTACTTC. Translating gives CASRSIGDRGTQYF.

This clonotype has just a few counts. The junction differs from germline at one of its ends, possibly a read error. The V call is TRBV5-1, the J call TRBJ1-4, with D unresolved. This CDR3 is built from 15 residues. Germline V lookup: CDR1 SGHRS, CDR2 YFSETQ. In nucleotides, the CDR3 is TGTGCCAGCTCACTCTCCCAGGCAACTAATGAAAAACTGTTTTTT. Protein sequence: CASSLSQATNEKLFF.

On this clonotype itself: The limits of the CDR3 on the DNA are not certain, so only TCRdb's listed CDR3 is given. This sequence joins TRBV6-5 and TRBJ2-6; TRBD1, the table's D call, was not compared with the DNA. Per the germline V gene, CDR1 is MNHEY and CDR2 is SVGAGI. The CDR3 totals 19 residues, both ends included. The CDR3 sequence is CASSTSTSGGSSGANVLTF.

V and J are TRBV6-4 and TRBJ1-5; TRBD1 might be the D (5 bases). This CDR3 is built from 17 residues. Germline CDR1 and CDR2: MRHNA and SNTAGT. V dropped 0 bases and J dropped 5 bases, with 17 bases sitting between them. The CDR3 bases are TGTGCCAGCAGTGACTCGAGTGAAGGGGCCTGGGATCAGCCCCAGCATTTT. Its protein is CASSDSSEGAWDQPQHF.

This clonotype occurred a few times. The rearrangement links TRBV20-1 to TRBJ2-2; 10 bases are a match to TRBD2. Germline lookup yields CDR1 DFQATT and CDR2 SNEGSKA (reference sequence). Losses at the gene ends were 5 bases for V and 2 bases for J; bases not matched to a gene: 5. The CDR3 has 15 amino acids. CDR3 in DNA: TGCAGTGCTCTTAGCGGGGGGCTAAACACCGGGGAGCTGTTTTTT. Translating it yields CSALSGGLNTGELFF.

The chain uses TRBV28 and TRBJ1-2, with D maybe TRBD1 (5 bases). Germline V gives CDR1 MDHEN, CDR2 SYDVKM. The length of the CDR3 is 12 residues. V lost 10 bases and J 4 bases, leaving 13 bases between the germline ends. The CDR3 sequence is CAKKDTIYGYTF. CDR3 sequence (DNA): TGTGCCAAGAAGGACACAATCTATGGCTACACCTTC.

The CDR3 DNA follows: TGTGCCAGCAGAGTGCGGGAGTTCCCATACGAGCAGTACTTC. It encodes CASRVREFPYEQYF. The rearrangement links TRBV6-2 or TRBV6-3 to TRBJ2-5, with TRBD2 matching 7 bases. The end of the DNA is better explained by TRBJ2-7, so the J call may be wrong. Germline-derived CDR1 and CDR2 are MNHEY and SVGEGT. The CDR3 is made up of 14 amino acids.

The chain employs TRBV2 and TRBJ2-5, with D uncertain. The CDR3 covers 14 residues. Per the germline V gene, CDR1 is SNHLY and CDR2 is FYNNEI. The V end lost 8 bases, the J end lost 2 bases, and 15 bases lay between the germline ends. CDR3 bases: TGTGCCAGCGCCGCCACCGAATTACAAGAGACCCAGTACTTC. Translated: CASAATELQETQYF.

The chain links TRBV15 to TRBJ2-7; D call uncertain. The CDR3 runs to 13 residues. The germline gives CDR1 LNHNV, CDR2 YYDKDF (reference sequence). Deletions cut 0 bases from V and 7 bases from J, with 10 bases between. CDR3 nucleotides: TGTGCCACCAGCAGAGATATGATGGGTGAGCAGTACTTC. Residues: CATSRDMMGEQYF.

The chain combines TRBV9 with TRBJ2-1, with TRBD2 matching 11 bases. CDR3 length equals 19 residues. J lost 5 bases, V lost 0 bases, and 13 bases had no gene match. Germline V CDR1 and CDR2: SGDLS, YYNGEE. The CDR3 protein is CASSVVPLAGGLANNEQFF. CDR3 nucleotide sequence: TGTGCCAGCAGCGTAGTCCCCTTAGCGGGGGGGCTCGCTAACAATGAGCAGTTCTTC.

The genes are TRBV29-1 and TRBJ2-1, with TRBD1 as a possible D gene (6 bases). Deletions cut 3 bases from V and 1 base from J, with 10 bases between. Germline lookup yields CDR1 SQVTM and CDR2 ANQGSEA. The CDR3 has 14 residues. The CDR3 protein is CSVDAGVSYNEQFF. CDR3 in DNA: TGCAGCGTTGATGCAGGGGTTTCCTACAATGAGCAGTTCTTC.

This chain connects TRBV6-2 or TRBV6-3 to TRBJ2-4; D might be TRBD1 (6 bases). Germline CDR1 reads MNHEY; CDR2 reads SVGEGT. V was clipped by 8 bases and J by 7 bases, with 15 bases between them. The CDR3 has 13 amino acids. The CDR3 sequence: CASGRQAANIQYF. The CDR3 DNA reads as TGTGCCAGCGGTAGACAGGCGGCGAACATTCAGTACTTC.

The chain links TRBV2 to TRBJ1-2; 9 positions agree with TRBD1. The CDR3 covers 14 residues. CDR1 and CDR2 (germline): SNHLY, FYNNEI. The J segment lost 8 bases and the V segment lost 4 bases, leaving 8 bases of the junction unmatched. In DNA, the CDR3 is TGTGCCAGCAGTGTATTGGGACAGGGTACAGGCTACACCTTC. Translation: CASSVLGQGTGYTF.

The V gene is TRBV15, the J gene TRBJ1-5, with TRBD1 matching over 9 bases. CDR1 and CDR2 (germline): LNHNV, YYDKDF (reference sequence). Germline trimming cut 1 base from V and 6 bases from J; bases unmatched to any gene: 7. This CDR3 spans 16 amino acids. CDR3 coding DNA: TGTGCCACCAGCAGAGCCTACCGGGACAGGGTTCAGCCCCAGCATTTT. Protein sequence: CATSRAYRDRVQPQHF. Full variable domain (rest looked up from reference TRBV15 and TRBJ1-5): DAMVIQNPRYQVTQFGKPVTLSCSQTLNHNVMYWYQQKSSQAPKLLFHYYDKDFNNEADTPDNFQSRRPNTSFCFLDIRSPGLGDTAMYLCATSRAYRDRVQPQHFGDGTRLSIL.

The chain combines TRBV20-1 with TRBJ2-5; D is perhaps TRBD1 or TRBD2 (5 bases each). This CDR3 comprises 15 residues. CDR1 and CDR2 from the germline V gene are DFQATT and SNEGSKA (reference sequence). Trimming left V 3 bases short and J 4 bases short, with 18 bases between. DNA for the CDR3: TGCAGTGCTAGCCGAGTGTCCTTTGGGGGAGAGACCCAGTACTTC. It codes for CSASRVSFGGETQYF.

The CDR3 region is CASSEFRNTQYF. CDR3 bases: TGTGCCAGCAGTGAATTCCGGAATACGCAGTATTTT. V gene TRBV2 combines with J gene TRBJ2-3; D is unclear. This CDR3 spans 12 amino acids. Trimming shortened V by 2 bases and J by 7 bases, and 7 bases separated the two germline ends. Germline lookup yields CDR1 SNHLY and CDR2 FYNNEI.

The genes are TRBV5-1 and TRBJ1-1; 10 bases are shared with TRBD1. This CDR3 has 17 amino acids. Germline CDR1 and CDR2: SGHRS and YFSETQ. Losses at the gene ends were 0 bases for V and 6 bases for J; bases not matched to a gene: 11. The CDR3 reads CASSLDGTGALLAEAFF. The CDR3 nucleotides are TGCGCCAGCAGCTTGGATGGGACAGGGGCCTTATTAGCTGAAGCTTTCTTT.

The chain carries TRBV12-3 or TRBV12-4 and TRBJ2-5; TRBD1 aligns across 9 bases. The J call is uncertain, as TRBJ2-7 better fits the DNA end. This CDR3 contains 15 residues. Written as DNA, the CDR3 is TGTGCCAGCAGAGCAAAGGGGACAGGGAACAACGAGCAGTACTTC. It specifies CASRAKGTGNNEQYF.

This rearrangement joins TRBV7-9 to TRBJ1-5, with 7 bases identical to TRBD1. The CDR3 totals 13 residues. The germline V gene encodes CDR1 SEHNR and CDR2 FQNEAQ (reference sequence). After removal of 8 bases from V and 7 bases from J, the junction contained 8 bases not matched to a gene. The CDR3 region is CASEAGGDQPQHF. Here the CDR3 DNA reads TGTGCCAGCGAGGCAGGGGGAGACCAGCCCCAGCATTTT.

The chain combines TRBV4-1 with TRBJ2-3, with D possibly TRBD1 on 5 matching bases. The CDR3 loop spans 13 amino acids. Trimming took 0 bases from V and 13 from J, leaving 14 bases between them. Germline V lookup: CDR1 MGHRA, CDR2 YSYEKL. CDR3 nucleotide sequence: TGCGCCAGCAGCCAAGATCCCGGACAAAGGAAGTATTTT. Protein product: CASSQDPGQRKYF.